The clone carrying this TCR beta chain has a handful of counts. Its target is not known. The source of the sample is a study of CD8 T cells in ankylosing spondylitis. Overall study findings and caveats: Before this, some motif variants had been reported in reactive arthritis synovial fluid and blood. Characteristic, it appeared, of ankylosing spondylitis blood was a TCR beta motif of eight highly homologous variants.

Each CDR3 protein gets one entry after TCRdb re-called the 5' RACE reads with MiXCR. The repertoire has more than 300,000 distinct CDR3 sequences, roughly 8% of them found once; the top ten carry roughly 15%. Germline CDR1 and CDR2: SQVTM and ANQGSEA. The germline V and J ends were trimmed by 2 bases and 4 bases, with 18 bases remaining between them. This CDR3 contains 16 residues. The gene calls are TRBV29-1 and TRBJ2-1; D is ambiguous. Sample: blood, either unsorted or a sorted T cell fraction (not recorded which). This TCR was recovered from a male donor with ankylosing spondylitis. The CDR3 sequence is CSVEPTISLSYNEQFF. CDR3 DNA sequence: TGCAGCGTTGAACCGACCATTTCCCTATCTTACAATGAGCAGTTCTTC.